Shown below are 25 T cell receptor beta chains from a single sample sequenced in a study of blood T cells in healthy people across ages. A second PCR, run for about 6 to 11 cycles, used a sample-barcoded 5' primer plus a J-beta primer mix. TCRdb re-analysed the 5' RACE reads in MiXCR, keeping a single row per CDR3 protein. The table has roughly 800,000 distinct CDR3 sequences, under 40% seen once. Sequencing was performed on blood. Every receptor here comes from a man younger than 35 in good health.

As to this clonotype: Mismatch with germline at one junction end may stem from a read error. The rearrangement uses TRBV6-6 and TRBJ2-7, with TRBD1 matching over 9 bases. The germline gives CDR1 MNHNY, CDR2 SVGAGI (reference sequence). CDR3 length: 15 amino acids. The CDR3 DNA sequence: TGTGCCAGCAGTTCCGAGGGACAGGGACCCTACGAGCAGTACTTT. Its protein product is CASSSEGQGPYEQYF.

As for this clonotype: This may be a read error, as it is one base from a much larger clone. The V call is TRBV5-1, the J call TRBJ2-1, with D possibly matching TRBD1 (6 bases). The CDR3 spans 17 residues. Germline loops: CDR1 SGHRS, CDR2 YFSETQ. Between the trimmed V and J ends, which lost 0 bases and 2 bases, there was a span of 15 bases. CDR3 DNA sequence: TGCGCCAGCAGCTTGGACGTGGGACACAGCCCCTACAATGAGCAGTTCTTC. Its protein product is CASSLDVGHSPYNEQFF.

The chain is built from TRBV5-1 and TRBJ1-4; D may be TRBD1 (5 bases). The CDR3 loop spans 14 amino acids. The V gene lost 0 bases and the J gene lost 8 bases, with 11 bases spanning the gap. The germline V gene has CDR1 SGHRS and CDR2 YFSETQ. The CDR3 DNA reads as TGCGCCAGCAGCTTGGAATCAGGGAGGGAAAAACTGTTTTTT. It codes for CASSLESGREKLFF.

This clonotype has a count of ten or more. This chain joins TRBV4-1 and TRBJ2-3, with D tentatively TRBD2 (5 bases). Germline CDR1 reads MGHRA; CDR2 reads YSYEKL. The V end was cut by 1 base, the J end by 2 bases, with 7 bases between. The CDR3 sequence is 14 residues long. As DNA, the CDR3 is TGCGCCAGCAGCCAAGCCGGGGACACAGATACGCAGTATTTT. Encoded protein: CASSQAGDTDTQYF.

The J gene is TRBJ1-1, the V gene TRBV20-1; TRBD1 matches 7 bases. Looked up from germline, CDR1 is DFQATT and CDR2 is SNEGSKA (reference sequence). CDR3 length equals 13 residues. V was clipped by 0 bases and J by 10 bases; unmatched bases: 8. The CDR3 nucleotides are TGCAGTGCTAGAGATCCAGGGGGATGGGGAGCTTTCTTT. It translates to CSARDPGGWGAFF.

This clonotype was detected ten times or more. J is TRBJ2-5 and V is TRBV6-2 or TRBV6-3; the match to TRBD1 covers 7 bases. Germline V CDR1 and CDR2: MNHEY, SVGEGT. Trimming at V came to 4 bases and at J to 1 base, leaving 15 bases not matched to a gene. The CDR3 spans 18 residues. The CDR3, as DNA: TGTGCCAGCAGTTTGGTGGGGGACAGCCTATTTACCCAAGAGACCCAGTACTTC. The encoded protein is CASSLVGDSLFTQETQYF.

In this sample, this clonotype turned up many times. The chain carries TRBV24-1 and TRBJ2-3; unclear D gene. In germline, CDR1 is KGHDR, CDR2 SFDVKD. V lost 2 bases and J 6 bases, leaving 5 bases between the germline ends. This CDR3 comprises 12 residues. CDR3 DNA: TGTGCCACCAGTGATTCCAGGGATACGCAGTATTTT. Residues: CATSDSRDTQYF.

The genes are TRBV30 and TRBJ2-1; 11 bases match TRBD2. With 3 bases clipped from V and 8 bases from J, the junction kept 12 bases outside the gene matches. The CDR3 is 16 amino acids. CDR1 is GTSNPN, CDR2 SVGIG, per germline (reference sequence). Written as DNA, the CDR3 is TGTGCCTGGAGCGATAGCGGGGGGGCCTTGTTCCATGAGCAGTTCTTC. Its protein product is CAWSDSGGALFHEQFF. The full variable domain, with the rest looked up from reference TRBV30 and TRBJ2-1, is SQTIHQWPATLVQPVGSPLSLECTVEGTSNPNLYWYRQAAGRGLQLLFYSVGIGQISSEVPQNLSASRPQDRQFILSSKKLLLSDSGFYLCAWSDSGGALFHEQFFGPGTRLTVL.

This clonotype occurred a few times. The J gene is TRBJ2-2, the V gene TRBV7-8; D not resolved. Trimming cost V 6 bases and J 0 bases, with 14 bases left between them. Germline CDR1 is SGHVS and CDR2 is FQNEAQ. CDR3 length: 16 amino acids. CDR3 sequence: CASRLSLQANTGELFF. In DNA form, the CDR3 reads TGTGCCAGCAGATTATCCCTCCAGGCGAACACCGGGGAGCTGTTTTTT.

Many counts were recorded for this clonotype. Here the CDR3 DNA reads TGTGCCAGCAGCTTAGCGGGACAGGGTATCTATGGCTACACCTTC. Its protein is CASSLAGQGIYGYTF. This chain uses TRBV13 with TRBJ1-2; 9 bases are a match to TRBD1. Germline CDR1 reads PRHDT; CDR2 reads FYEKMQ (reference sequence). V lost 1 base, J lost 4 bases, and 4 bases stayed unmatched. The CDR3 spans 15 residues.

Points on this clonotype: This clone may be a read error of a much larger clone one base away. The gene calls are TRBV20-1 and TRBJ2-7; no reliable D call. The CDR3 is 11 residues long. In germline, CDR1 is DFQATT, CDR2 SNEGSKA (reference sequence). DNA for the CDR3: TGCAGTGCTAGAGAAGCCTACGAGCGGTACTTC. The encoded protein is CSAREAYERYF.

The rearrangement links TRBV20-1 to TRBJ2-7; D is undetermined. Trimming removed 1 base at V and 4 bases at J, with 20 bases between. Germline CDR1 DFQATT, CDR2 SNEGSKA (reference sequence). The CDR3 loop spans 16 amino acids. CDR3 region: CSARGPNDGWGYEQYF. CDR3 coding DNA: TGCAGTGCTAGAGGCCCAAATGACGGATGGGGTTACGAGCAGTACTTC.

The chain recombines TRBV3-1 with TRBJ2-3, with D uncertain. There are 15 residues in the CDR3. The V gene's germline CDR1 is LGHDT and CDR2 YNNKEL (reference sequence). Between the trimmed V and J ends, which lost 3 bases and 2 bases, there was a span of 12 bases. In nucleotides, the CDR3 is TGTGCCAGCAGCCACGCCAGGCTAAACACAGATACGCAGTATTTT. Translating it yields CASSHARLNTDTQYF.

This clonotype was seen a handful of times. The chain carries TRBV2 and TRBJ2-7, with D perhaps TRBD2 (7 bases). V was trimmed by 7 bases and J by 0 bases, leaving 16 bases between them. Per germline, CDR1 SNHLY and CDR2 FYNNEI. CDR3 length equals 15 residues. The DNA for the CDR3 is TGTGCCAGCACCGCCTCGGGGGGCGGCTCCTACGAGCAGTACTTC. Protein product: CASTASGGGSYEQYF.

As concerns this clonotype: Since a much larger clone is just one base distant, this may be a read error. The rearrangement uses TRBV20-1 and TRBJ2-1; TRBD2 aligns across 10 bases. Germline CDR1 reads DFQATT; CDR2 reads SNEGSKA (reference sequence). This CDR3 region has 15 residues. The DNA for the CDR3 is TGCGGTGCTAGACGAGCGGGGGGGCTCGACAATGAGCAGTTCTTC. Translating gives CGARRAGGLDNEQFF.

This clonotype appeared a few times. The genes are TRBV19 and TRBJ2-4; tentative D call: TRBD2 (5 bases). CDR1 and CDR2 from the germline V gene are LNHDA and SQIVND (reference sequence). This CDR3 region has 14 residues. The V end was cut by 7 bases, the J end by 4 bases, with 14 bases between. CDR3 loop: CASTGSPGKNIQYF. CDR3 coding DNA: TGTGCCAGTACGGGGAGCCCGGGAAAAAACATTCAGTACTTC.

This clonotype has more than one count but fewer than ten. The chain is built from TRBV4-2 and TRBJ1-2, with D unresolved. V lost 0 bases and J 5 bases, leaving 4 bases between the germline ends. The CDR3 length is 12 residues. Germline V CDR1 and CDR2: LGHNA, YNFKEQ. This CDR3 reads CASSQEDYGYTF. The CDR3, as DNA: TGTGCCAGCAGCCAAGAGGATTATGGCTACACCTTC.

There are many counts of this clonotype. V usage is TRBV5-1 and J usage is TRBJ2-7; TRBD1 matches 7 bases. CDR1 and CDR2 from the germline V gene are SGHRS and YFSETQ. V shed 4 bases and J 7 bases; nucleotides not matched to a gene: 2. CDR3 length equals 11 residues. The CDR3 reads CASSEDREQYF. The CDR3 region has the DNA TGCGCCAGCAGCGAGGACAGGGAGCAGTACTTC. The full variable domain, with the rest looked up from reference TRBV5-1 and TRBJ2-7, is KAGVTQTPRYLIKTRGQQVTLSCSPISGHRSVSWYQQTPGQGLQFLFEYFSETQRNKGNFPGRFSGRQFSNSRSEMNVSTLELGDSALYLCASSEDREQYFGPGTRLTVT.

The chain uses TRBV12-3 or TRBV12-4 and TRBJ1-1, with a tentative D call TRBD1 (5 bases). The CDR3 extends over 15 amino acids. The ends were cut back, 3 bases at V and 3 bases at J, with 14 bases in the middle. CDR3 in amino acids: CASSLGTAPDTEAFF. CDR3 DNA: TGTGCCAGCAGTTTGGGGACGGCGCCCGACACTGAAGCTTTCTTT.

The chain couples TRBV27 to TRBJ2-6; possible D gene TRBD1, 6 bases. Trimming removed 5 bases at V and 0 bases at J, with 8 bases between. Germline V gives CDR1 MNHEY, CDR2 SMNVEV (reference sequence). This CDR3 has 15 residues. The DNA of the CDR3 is TGTGCCAGCAGTGGACAGCTCTCTGGGGCCAACGTCCTGACTTTC. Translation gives CASSGQLSGANVLTF.

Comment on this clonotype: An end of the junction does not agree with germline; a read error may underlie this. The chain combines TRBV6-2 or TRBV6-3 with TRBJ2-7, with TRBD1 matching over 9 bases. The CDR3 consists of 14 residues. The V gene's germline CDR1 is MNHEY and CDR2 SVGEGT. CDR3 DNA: TGTGCCAACAGTTACAGGGGGCGGAAATACGAGCAGTACTTC. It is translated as CANSYRGRKYEQYF.

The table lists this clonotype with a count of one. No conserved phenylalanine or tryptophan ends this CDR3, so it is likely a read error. In DNA, the CDR3 is TGTGCCAGCACCCCGTGGGGTAGCGGGGGGCTAAATGAGCAGTTCGTC. It codes for CASTPWGSGGLNEQFV. This chain joins TRBV12-3 or TRBV12-4 and TRBJ2-1; TRBD2 matches 10 bases. This CDR3 comprises 16 residues. Trimming took 7 bases from V and 7 from J; bases not matched to a gene: 13.

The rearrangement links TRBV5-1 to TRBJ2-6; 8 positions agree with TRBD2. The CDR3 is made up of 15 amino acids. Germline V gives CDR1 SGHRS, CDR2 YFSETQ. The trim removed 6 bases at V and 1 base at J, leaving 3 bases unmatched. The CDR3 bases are TGCGCCAGCAACCGGGAGGGGTCTGGGGCCAACGTCCTGACTTTC. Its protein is CASNREGSGANVLTF.

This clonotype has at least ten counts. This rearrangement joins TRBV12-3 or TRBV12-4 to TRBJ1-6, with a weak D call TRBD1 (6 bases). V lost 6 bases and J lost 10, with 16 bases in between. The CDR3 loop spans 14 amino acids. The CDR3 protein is CASSPGDTNSPLHF. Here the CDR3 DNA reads TGTGCCAGCAGCCCTGGGGACACCAACTCACCCCTCCACTTT.

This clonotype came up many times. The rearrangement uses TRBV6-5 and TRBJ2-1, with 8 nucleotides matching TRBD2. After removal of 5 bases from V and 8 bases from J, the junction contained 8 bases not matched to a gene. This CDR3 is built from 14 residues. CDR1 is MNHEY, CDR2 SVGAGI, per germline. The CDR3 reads CASSHTGGGDEQFF. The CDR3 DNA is TGTGCCAGCAGTCATACGGGGGGGGGCGATGAGCAGTTCTTC.